This T cell receptor (beta chain) is drawn from a study of T cell repertoires in cytomegalovirus infection. As for the study in general: Indicated by public TCR beta signatures were CMV infection and matching HLA type.

The CDR3 has 15 residues. V shed 6 bases and J 9 bases; nucleotides not matched to a gene: 6. The germline gives CDR1 MNHEY, CDR2 SVGEGT. This clonotype was found many times. The antigen is not known. Each CDR3 protein is one row after TCRdb ran MiXCR on the reads. The sample carries some 270,000 distinct CDR3 sequences, roughly a fifth recorded once. This sequence was found in a human donor in good health (CMV status not recorded). Some clones in this sample may be carry-over from other donors' samples. V usage is TRBV6-2 or TRBV6-3 and J usage is TRBJ2-1, with TRBD2 matching 15 bases. Sequenced material: cultured PBMCs, taken from culture after CMV antigen stimulation. CDR3 protein: CASSYGLAGGSEQFF. The CDR3 nucleotides read TGTGCCAGCAGCTACGGACTAGCGGGAGGGAGTGAGCAGTTCTTC.